The T cell receptor (beta chain) described here comes from a study of T cell clusters in autoimmune cytopenias. This CDR3 comprises 15 residues. Germline lookup yields CDR1 MNHNS and CDR2 SASEGT. Each sample's input was approximately 0.25 ug genomic DNA, 30,000 to 45,000 genome equivalents. Regarding this clonotype: The antigen is unknown.

TRB was amplified by touch-down multiplex PCR, primer pools A and B combined. One entry per CDR3 protein, without DNA, is what TCRdb gives after re-calling the multiplex PCR reads. The sample totals around 570 distinct CDR3 sequences; its top ten clones hold approximately 78%. General study results and limits: Clustering suggested that physiological T cell clusters were missing in primary autoimmune cytopenia patients.

The specimen sequenced was peripheral blood. This chain uses TRBV6-1 with TRBJ1-2; TCRdb selects TRBD1, and the lack of DNA leaves this call unchecked. This TCR was sampled from a human donor with an autoimmune cytopenia or autoimmune hepatitis (not recorded which). CDR3 sequence reads: CAISGRDSGDYGYTF.